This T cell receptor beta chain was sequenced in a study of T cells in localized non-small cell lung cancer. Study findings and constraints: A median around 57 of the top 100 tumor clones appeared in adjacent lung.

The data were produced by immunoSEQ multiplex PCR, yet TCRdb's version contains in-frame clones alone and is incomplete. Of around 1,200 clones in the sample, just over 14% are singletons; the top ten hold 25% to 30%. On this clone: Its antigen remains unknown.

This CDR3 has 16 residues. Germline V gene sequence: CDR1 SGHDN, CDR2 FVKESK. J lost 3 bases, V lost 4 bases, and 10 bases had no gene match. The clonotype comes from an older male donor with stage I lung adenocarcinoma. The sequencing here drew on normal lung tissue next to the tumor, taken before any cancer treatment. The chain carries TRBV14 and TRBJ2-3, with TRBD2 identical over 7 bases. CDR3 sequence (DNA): TGTGCCAGCAGCCCCCCTTGGGGCGGGGGAACAGATACGCAGTATTTT. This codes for CASSPPWGGGTDTQYF.